Following are 11 T cell receptor beta chains from one sample sequenced in a study of blood T cells in healthy people across ages. PCR was performed a second time for about 7 to 11 cycles using a sample-barcoded 5' primer and a J-beta primer mix. TCRdb redid the calling of the 5' RACE reads with MiXCR, one entry per CDR3 protein. The table has approximately 780,000 distinct CDR3 sequences, under 30% seen once. These data were also reused for a study on T cells of mothers and their children.

Sequencing was carried out using blood. These receptor sequences come from a boy between 10 and 17 years old in good health.

The CDR3: CSARKGNEQFF. The CDR3 coding sequence is TGCAGTGCTAGGAAGGGCAATGAGCAGTTCTTC. The chain couples TRBV20-1 to TRBJ2-1, with D unclear. Trimming removed 3 bases at V and 6 bases at J, with 6 bases between. Germline V gene data show CDR1 as DFQATT and CDR2 as SNEGSKA (reference sequence). This CDR3 is built from 11 residues.

J is TRBJ1-3 and V is TRBV21-1; the DNA was not used to check the table's D call, TRBD1. TRBV21-1 is a known pseudogene. There are 15 residues in the CDR3. This CDR3 reads CASSDYRDSGNTIYF. The CDR3 region has the DNA TGTGCCAGCAGCGACTACAGGGATTCTGGAAACACCATATATTTT.

The V call is TRBV2, the J call TRBJ2-1; D unclear. The CDR3 has 15 residues. Per germline, CDR1 SNHLY and CDR2 FYNNEI. Deletions cut 8 bases from V and 0 bases from J, with 14 bases between. The CDR3 coding sequence is TGTGCCAGCCCCCCCGGGTCTAGCTCCTACAATGAGCAGTTCTTC. Its protein is CASPPGSSSYNEQFF.

V gene TRBV29-1 combines with J gene TRBJ2-2; D perhaps matches TRBD1 (6 bases). The CDR3 extends over 14 amino acids. V was cut by 2 bases and J by 0 bases, with 7 bases left in between. Germline CDR1 is SQVTM and CDR2 is ANQGSEA. The CDR3 nucleotides are TGCAGCGTTGAAAGACAGGCGAACACCGGGGAGCTGTTTTTT. Amino acid sequence: CSVERQANTGELFF.

This chain uses TRBV5-1 with TRBJ2-7; D gene unclear. Germline CDR1 is SGHRS and CDR2 is YFSETQ. The CDR3 has 13 residues. V lost 0 bases and J 3 bases, leaving 7 bases between the germline ends. CDR3 bases: TGCGCCAGCAGCTTGGACAGCCACTACGAGCAGTACTTC. This translates into CASSLDSHYEQYF.

This clonotype was detected many times. The chain combines TRBV7-3 with TRBJ1-1; D unresolved. Germline lookup yields CDR1 SGHTA and CDR2 FQGTGA. This CDR3 contains 13 residues. Between the trimmed V and J ends, which lost 4 bases and 1 base, there was a span of 7 bases. The CDR3: CASSSQENTEAFF. CDR3 DNA sequence: TGTGCCAGCAGCTCTCAGGAGAACACTGAAGCTTTCTTT.

Only a few counts were recorded for this clonotype. The chain has TRBV7-8 and TRBJ1-2; D not certain. V lost 2 bases, J lost 4 bases, and 14 bases lay in between. Germline values: CDR1 SGHVS, CDR2 FQNEAQ. The CDR3 loop spans 15 amino acids. CDR3 protein: CASSLMSSEGYGYTF. CDR3 nucleotides: TGTGCCAGCAGCTTAATGTCCTCAGAAGGCTATGGCTACACCTTC.

This rearrangement joins TRBV12-3 or TRBV12-4 to TRBJ2-5; D possibly corresponds to TRBD2 (7 bases). V lost 5 bases and J lost 3, with 10 bases in between. This CDR3 is built from 13 residues. The CDR3 is CASSQRDKETQYF. In DNA, the CDR3 is TGTGCCAGCAGTCAGCGGGACAAAGAGACCCAGTACTTC.

The chain combines TRBV28 with TRBJ2-4, with D possibly matching TRBD2 (6 bases). This CDR3 comprises 16 residues. V shed 7 bases and J shed 0 bases, with 16 bases lying between them. CDR1 and CDR2 from the germline V gene are MDHEN and SYDVKM. The CDR3 sequence is CASISGRPLAKNIQYF. The CDR3 bases are TGTGCCAGCATCTCCGGGAGACCTCTAGCCAAAAACATTCAGTACTTC. Looking up the rest from reference TRBV28 and TRBJ2-4 gives the full variable domain: DVKVTQSSRYLVKRTGEKVFLECVQDMDHENMFWYRQDPGLGLRLIYFSYDVKMKEKGDIPEGYSVSREKKERFSLILESASTNQTSMYLCASISGRPLAKNIQYFGAGTRLSVL.

This chain links TRBV6-5 with TRBJ1-1, with D unclear. V was cut by 0 bases and J by 5 bases, with 10 bases left in between. Germline CDR1 MNHEY, CDR2 SVGAGI. This CDR3 is 14 amino acids long. The chain's CDR3 is CASSYSPSGTEAFF. CDR3 nucleotides: TGTGCCAGCAGTTACTCACCTAGCGGGACTGAAGCTTTCTTT.

This clonotype came up a few times. V and J are TRBV11-2 and TRBJ1-2; possible D gene TRBD1, 5 bases. The ends were cut back, 1 base at V and 7 bases at J, with 13 bases in the middle. The CDR3 totals 14 residues. CDR1 SGHAT and CDR2 FQNNGV come from the germline V gene. The CDR3 nucleotides are TGTGCCAGCAGCTTAGTCGCAGGGAATAGTGGCTACACCTTC. It yields the protein CASSLVAGNSGYTF. The whole variable domain, remainder taken from reference TRBV11-2 and TRBJ1-2, is EAGVAQSPRYKIIEKRQSVAFWCNPISGHATLYWYQQILGQGPKLLIQFQNNGVVDDSQLPKDRFSAERLKGVDSTLKIQPAKLEDSAVYLCASSLVAGNSGYTFGSGTRLTVV.